This T cell receptor (beta chain) came from a study of neurological immune-mediated disorders. Overall study results and limits: Private repertoires in all groups were suggested by the finding that expanded clones across subjects shared no CDR3 amino acid sequences.

As to time point: longitudinal time-point 2. Where libraries were unsorted, they were derived from 2 million PBMCs stored at -80 degrees C. The CDR3 loop spans 14 amino acids. V was cut by 6 bases and J by 1 base, with 11 bases left in between. The making of cDNA relied on 5'RACE with 10-nucleotide random UMIs. From the 5' RACE reads, TCRdb called clonotypes with MiXCR, one entry per CDR3 protein. The sample includes approximately 82,000 distinct CDR3 sequences, roughly an eighth of them seen just once. This clonotype was seen at least ten times. Its target is unknown. The receptor's source is a female donor with HTLV-1-associated myelopathy (HAM/TSP). What was sequenced was PBMCs. The rearrangement joins TRBV12-3 or TRBV12-4 to TRBJ2-3, with D perhaps matching TRBD2 (6 bases). Here the CDR3 DNA reads TGTGCCAGCAGCCACGGGGGTGGCACAGATACGCAGTATTTT. It specifies CASSHGGGTDTQYF.